The source of this TCR beta chain is a study of T-cell reconstitution after alpha-beta-depleted transplantation in children. Study-wide findings and caveats: Several patients had high TCRbeta diversity at day 60; it came from surviving recipient T cells and thymic progenitors. Alpha-beta T cells present about two months after transplant were reported to originate from several hundred expanded graft clones. When one year had passed after transplant, most T-cell counts and diversity came from newly produced T cells.

The CDR3 loop spans 15 amino acids. CDR1 and CDR2 (germline): LGHNA, YNFKEQ. With V trimmed by 4 bases and J by 6 bases, 8 bases remained unmatched. Unique molecular identifiers were incorporated into the prepared TCRbeta library. TCRdb passed the PCR reads through MiXCR, listing each CDR3 protein once. The sample holds 600,000 to 800,000 distinct CDR3 sequences, approximately 14% seen once. As to this clonotype: Its target is unknown.

Sample: PBMCs, taken before TCRalphabeta/CD19-depleted stem cell transplant. The receptor's source is a girl aged 2 to 10 with congenital amegakaryocytic thrombocytopenia, due to receive a stem cell transplant. V is TRBV4-2 and J is TRBJ2-2; 7 nucleotides match TRBD1. The CDR3 coding sequence is TGTGCCAGCAGCCCCGACAGGGTGCGGGCCGGGGAGCTGTTTTTT. It encodes CASSPDRVRAGELFF.